The clone carrying this T cell receptor beta chain was seen a handful of times. What it binds is not known. The source of the sample is a study of regulatory T cells in long-lasting Graves disease. For TCR beta, libraries came from iRepertoire HTBI primers and Arm-PCR of CDR3 regions. One entry per CDR3 protein, called by TCRdb with MiXCR from the multiplex PCR reads. The data show approximately 690,000 distinct CDR3 sequences, about 30% seen once. Study observations and caveats: Repertoires from persistent disease leaned toward TRBV28, TRBJ1-2 and TRBJ2-5. Newly diagnosed patients had higher TCR diversity than persistent Graves' patients did.

Noted time point: persistent/refractory GD, antithyroid drugs over 5 years with positive TRAb. There was RNA extracted from PBMCs, and the TCR library was made from it. The V gene lost 0 bases and the J gene lost 0 bases, with 9 bases spanning the gap. The germline V gene has CDR1 MNHEY and CDR2 SVGEGT. The CDR3 contains 15 residues. The chain carries TRBV6-2 or TRBV6-3 and TRBJ2-7; no definite D call. This sequence was found in a female donor with Graves disease. The source was peripheral blood mononuclear cells (PBMCs), collected when the disease was refractory, from a patient treated with antithyroid drugs. DNA for the CDR3: TGTGCCAGCAGTTACTCTTGGGGATACTCCTACGAGCAGTACTTC. As protein: CASSYSWGYSYEQYF.